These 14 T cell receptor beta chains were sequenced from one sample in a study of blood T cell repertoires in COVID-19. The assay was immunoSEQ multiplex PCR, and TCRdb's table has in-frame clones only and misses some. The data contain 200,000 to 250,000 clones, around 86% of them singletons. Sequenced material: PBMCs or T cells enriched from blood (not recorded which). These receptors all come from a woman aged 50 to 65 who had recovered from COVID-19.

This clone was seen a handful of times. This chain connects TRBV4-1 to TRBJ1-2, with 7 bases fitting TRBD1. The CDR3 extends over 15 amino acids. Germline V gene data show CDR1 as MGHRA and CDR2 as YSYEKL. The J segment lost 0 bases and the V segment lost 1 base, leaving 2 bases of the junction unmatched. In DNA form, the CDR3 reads TGCGCCAGCAGCCAAGGACAGGGTACTAACTATGGCTACACCTTC. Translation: CASSQGQGTNYGYTF.

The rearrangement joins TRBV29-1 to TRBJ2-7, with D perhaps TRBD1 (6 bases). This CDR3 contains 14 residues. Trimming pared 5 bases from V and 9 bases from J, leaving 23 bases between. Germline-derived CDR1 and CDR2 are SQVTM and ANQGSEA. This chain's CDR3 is CSVLDSHIAGGQYF. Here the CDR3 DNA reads TGCAGCGTTCTGGACAGCCACATAGCTGGGGGGCAGTACTTC.

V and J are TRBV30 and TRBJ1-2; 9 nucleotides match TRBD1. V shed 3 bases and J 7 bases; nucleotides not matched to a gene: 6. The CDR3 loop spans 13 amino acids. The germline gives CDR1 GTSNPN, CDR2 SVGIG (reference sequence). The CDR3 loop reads CAWRGTGPSGYTF. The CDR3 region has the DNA TGTGCCTGGAGAGGGACAGGGCCTAGTGGCTACACCTTC.

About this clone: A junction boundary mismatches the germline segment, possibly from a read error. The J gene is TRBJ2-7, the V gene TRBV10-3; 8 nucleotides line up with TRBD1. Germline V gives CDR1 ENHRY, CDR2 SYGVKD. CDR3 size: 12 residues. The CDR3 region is CAISDGTGGLSF. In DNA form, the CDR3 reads TGTGCCATCAGCGATGGGACAGGCGGATTGTCCTTC.

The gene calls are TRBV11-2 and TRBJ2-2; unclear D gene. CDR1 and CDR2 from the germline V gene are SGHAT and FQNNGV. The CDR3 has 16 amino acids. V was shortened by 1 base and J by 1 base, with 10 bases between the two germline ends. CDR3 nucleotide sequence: TGTGCCAGCAGCTTAGGGCGGCAGTGGAACACCGGGGAGCTGTTTTTT. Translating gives CASSLGRQWNTGELFF.

In nucleotides, the CDR3 is TGTGCCAGCAGCCCATCTGAGGGGGCGAGGGGGACTGAAGCTTTCTTT. Amino acids: CASSPSEGARGTEAFF. J is TRBJ1-1 and V is TRBV6-2 or TRBV6-3; TRBD1 matches 7 bases. The germline CDR1 and CDR2 sequences are MNHEY and SVGEGT. The V segment lost 6 bases and the J segment 5 bases; nucleotides outside the gene matches: 15. The length of the CDR3 is 16 residues.

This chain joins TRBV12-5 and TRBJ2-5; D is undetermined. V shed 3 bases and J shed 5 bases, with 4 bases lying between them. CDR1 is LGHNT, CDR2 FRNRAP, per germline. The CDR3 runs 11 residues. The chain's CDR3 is CASGFPETQYF. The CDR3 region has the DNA TGTGCTAGTGGTTTTCCGGAGACCCAGTACTTC.

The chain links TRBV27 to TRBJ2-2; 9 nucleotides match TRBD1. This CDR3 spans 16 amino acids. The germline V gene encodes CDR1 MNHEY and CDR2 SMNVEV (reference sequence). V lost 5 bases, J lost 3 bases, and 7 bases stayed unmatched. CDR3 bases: TGTGCCAGCAGTCCGTCGGGGACAGGGTACACCGGGGAGCTGTTTTTT. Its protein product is CASSPSGTGYTGELFF.

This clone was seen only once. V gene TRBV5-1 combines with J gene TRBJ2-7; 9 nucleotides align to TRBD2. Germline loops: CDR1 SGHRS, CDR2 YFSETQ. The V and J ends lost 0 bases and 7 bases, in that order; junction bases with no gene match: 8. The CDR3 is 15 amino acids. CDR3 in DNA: TGCGCCAGCAGCTTGGGGGCGGGAGGGCCTGGGGAGCAGTACTTC. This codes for CASSLGAGGPGEQYF.

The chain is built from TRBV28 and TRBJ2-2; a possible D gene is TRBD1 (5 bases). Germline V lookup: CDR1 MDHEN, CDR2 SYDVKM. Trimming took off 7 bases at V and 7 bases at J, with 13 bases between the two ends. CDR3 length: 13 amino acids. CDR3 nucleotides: TGTGCCAGCATAGGACAACTGGGCGGGGAGCTGTTTTTT. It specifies CASIGQLGGELFF.

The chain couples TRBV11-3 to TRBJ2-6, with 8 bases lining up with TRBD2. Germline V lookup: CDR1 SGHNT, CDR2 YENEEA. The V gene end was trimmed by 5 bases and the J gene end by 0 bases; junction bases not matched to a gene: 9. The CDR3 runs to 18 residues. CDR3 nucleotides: TGTGCCAGCAGCCCGCGGGCCGGGACTAGCTCTGGGGCCAACGTCCTGACTTTC. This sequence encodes CASSPRAGTSSGANVLTF. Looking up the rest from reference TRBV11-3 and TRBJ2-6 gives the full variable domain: EAGVVQSPRYKIIEKKQPVAFWCNPISGHNTLYWYLQNLGQGPELLIRYENEEAVDDSQLPKDRFSAERLKGVDSTLKIQPAELGDSAVYLCASSPRAGTSSGANVLTFGAGSRLTVL.

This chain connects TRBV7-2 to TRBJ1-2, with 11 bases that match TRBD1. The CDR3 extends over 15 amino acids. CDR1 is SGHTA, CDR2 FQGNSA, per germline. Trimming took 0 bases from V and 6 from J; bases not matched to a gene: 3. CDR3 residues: CASSLARTGGDGYTF. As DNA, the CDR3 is TGTGCCAGCAGCTTAGCGAGGACAGGGGGCGATGGCTACACCTTC.

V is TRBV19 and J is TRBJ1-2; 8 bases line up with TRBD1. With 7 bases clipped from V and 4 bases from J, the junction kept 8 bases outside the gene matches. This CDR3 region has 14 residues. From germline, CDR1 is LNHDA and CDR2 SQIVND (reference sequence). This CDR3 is CASTPDRAGYGYTF. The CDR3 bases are TGTGCCAGTACCCCGGACAGGGCCGGCTATGGCTACACCTTC.

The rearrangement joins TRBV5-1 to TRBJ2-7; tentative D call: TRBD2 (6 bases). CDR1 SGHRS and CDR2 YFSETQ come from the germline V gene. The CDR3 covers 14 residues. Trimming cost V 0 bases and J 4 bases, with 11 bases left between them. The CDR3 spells CASSLAGGRYEQYF. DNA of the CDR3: TGCGCCAGCAGCTTGGCCGGGGGAAGGTACGAGCAGTACTTC.